This passage covers 21 T cell receptor beta chains from one sample sequenced in a study of blood T cell repertoires in COVID-19. Profiled with immunoSEQ multiplex PCR; TCRdb holds only in-frame clones, not every one. The sample has 85,000 to 110,000 clones; about 85% are singletons. The sample was peripheral blood. These TCRs come from a man between 45 and 60 years old in a cohort sampled during active COVID-19.

The chain is built from TRBV28 and TRBJ1-3; unclear D gene. The V and J ends lost 6 bases and 1 base respectively, with 4 bases between them. Germline V gene lookup returns CDR1 MDHEN and CDR2 SYDVKM. CDR3 length: 12 residues. DNA of the CDR3: TGTGCCAGCAGACAATCTGGAAACACCATATATTTT. Residues: CASRQSGNTIYF.

The CDR3 DNA reads as TGTGCCAGCATTAAAGGAGACTTACGTAGCAATCAGCCCCAGCATTTT. Translation gives CASIKGDLRSNQPQHF. The chain is built from TRBV6-7 and TRBJ1-5; D gene ambiguous. TRBV6-7 is an ORF for which the function is uncertain. The CDR3 consists of 16 residues. The V end lost 7 bases, the J end lost 0 bases, and 16 bases lay between the germline ends.

V is TRBV6-5 and J is TRBJ2-1; 8 bases line up with TRBD1. This CDR3 region has 15 residues. V trimming: 0 bases; J trimming: 7 bases; junction bases outside the gene matches: 5. Germline V gene data show CDR1 as MNHEY and CDR2 as SVGAGI. The CDR3 here is CASSYSTGELNEQFF. CDR3 bases: TGTGCCAGCAGTTACTCGACAGGGGAGTTAAATGAGCAGTTCTTC.

This chain links TRBV24-1 with TRBJ1-6; 8 bases fit TRBD1. The CDR3 consists of 13 residues. The J segment lost 10 bases and the V segment lost 4 bases, leaving 2 bases of the junction unmatched. Per the germline V gene, CDR1 is KGHDR and CDR2 is SFDVKD. This CDR3 reads CATSERQGSPLHF. CDR3 coding DNA: TGTGCCACCAGTGAACGACAGGGGTCACCCCTCCACTTT.

This chain uses TRBV6-1 with TRBJ1-2; unclear D gene. V dropped 3 bases and J dropped 7 bases, with 15 bases sitting between them. The CDR3 has 14 amino acids. CDR1 and CDR2 from the germline V gene are MNHNS and SASEGT. The CDR3 DNA is TGTGCCAGCAGTGACATCCGGGGAGGGTTTGGCTACACCTTC. The encoded protein is CASSDIRGGFGYTF.

The CDR3 here is CASSDPDRADTQYF. The CDR3 DNA is TGCGCCAGCAGTGATCCCGACAGGGCTGATACGCAGTATTTT. The chain uses TRBV10-2 and TRBJ2-3; TRBD1 matches at 7 bases. The V and J ends lost 3 bases and 6 bases, in that order; junction bases with no gene match: 6. Germline V gives CDR1 WSHSY, CDR2 SAAADI. This CDR3 is 14 amino acids long.

The chain combines TRBV24-1 with TRBJ1-1, with 11 nucleotides matching TRBD1. In germline, CDR1 is KGHDR, CDR2 SFDVKD. Trimming at V came to 5 bases and at J to 3 bases, leaving 4 bases not matched to a gene. There are 15 residues in the CDR3. DNA of the CDR3: TGTGCCACCAGTGGTGGACAGGGGGCCGACACTGAAGCTTTCTTT. It specifies CATSGGQGADTEAFF.

The chain couples TRBV5-5 to TRBJ2-7; TRBD1 might be the D (5 bases). This CDR3 is 16 amino acids long. Looked up from germline, CDR1 is SGHKS and CDR2 is YYEKEE (reference sequence). Between the trimmed V and J ends, which lost 4 bases and 0 bases, there was a span of 17 bases. Written as DNA, the CDR3 is TGTGCCAGCAGCGTTAGCCCTAGACAGTCCTCCTACGAGCAGTACGTC. Its translation is CASSVSPRQSSYEQYV.

V and J are TRBV11-2 and TRBJ1-4, with D unclear. There are 14 residues in the CDR3. V gave up 1 base and J gave up 0 bases, with 3 bases separating them. The germline gives CDR1 SGHAT, CDR2 FQNNGV. CDR3 sequence (DNA): TGTGCCAGCAGCTTAGGAGCAACTAATGAAAAACTGTTTTTT. It translates to CASSLGATNEKLFF.

The rearrangement uses TRBV2 and TRBJ2-5, with 8 positions matching TRBD1. Trimming cost V 0 bases and J 3 bases; bases outside gene matches: 0. Germline CDR1 SNHLY, CDR2 FYNNEI. This CDR3 spans 14 amino acids. CDR3 bases: TGTGCCAGCAGTGAAGCGGACAGGGAAGAGACCCAGTACTTC. Amino acid sequence: CASSEADREETQYF.

This chain connects TRBV24-1 to TRBJ1-2; D not certain. Looked up from germline, CDR1 is KGHDR and CDR2 is SFDVKD. The CDR3 runs to 12 residues. V lost 4 bases to trimming and J lost 5 bases, with 7 bases between them. CDR3 DNA: TGTGCCACCAGTGAGACGGGATATGGCTACACCTTC. Protein product: CATSETGYGYTF.

J is TRBJ1-1 and V is TRBV6-5; perhaps TRBD1 as D (6 bases). This CDR3 is built from 15 residues. The V end was cut by 0 bases, the J end by 1 base, with 9 bases between. The germline CDR1 and CDR2 sequences are MNHEY and SVGAGI. CDR3: CASSYSGAQNTEAFF. Here the CDR3 DNA reads TGTGCCAGCAGTTACTCGGGGGCCCAGAACACTGAAGCTTTCTTT.

The V call is TRBV2, the J call TRBJ2-7; TRBD1 might be the D (6 bases). Trimming stripped 4 bases from V and 9 bases from J, with 16 bases between. The CDR3 extends over 13 amino acids. Per germline, CDR1 SNHLY and CDR2 FYNNEI. CDR3 region: CASSVEAGVGQYV. The CDR3 DNA reads TGTGCCAGCAGTGTAGAAGCAGGGGTTGGGCAGTACGTC.

The V gene is TRBV6-5, the J gene TRBJ1-5; 8 bases map to TRBD1. The CDR3 is 14 amino acids. V shed 6 bases, J shed 5 bases, and the junction held 6 bases outside the gene matches. Germline V gives CDR1 MNHEY, CDR2 SVGAGI. This CDR3 is CASRTGGQDQPQHF. In DNA, the CDR3 is TGTGCCAGCAGGACCGGGGGACAGGATCAGCCCCAGCATTTT.

This rearrangement joins TRBV6-4 to TRBJ1-5; weak D call: TRBD1 (6 bases). The CDR3 runs 13 residues. Trimming removed 3 bases from V and 5 bases from J, with 8 bases in between. Germline assignment: CDR1 MRHNA and CDR2 SNTAGT. The CDR3 spells CASSEQGDQPQHF. In nucleotides, the CDR3 is TGTGCCAGCAGTGAACAGGGTGATCAGCCCCAGCATTTT.

V is TRBV5-1 and J is TRBJ2-2; 8 bases match TRBD1. The CDR3 sequence is 16 residues long. After removal of 3 bases from V and 8 bases from J, the junction contained 12 bases not matched to a gene. Germline assignment: CDR1 SGHRS and CDR2 YFSETQ. Here the CDR3 reads CASSSGDRPDSGELFF. The CDR3 region has the DNA TGCGCCAGCAGCTCCGGGGACAGGCCAGATTCTGGGGAGCTGTTTTTT.

The chain employs TRBV5-5 and TRBJ1-1; D is ambiguous. CDR3 length equals 17 residues. Trimming removed 6 bases from V and 4 bases from J, with 25 bases in between. The germline gives CDR1 SGHKS, CDR2 YYEKEE (reference sequence). For the CDR3, the DNA is TGTGCCAGCACCCCCCGCGAAAACATAAGGAGGAGCACTGAAGCTTTCTTT. This translates into CASTPRENIRRSTEAFF.

V usage is TRBV28 and J usage is TRBJ1-1, with D tentatively TRBD1 (6 bases). This CDR3 contains 13 residues. In germline, CDR1 is MDHEN, CDR2 SYDVKM. V was trimmed by 6 bases and J by 0 bases, leaving 8 bases between them. For the CDR3, the DNA is TGTGCCAGCAGCCCAGGGGTGAACACTGAAGCTTTCTTT. Its translation is CASSPGVNTEAFF.

V and J are TRBV15 and TRBJ2-1; D unclear. This CDR3 is built from 13 residues. V dropped 1 base and J dropped 9 bases, with 10 bases sitting between them. Germline loops: CDR1 LNHNV, CDR2 YYDKDF (reference sequence). CDR3 sequence reads: CATSRAVATEQFF. The CDR3 DNA reads TGTGCCACCAGCAGAGCGGTCGCCACTGAGCAGTTCTTC.

The chain joins TRBV6-4 to TRBJ2-2; D perhaps matches TRBD1 (6 bases). CDR3 length: 14 residues. The germline V gene encodes CDR1 MRHNA and CDR2 SNTAGT. V was shortened by 5 bases and J by 5 bases, with 12 bases between the two germline ends. The CDR3 DNA is TGTGCCAGCAGTCGGGACATCTGGACCGGGGAGCTGTTTTTT. It translates to CASSRDIWTGELFF.

Note on this clone: Additional DNA sequences in this sample encode the identical CDR3. V gene TRBV7-2 combines with J gene TRBJ2-7, with unresolved D. The germline V and J ends were trimmed by 4 bases and 2 bases, with 3 bases remaining between them. Germline lookup yields CDR1 SGHTA and CDR2 FQGNSA. The CDR3 consists of 11 residues. CDR3: CASSSAYEQYF. CDR3 nucleotides: TGTGCCAGCAGCTCGGCCTACGAGCAGTACTTC.